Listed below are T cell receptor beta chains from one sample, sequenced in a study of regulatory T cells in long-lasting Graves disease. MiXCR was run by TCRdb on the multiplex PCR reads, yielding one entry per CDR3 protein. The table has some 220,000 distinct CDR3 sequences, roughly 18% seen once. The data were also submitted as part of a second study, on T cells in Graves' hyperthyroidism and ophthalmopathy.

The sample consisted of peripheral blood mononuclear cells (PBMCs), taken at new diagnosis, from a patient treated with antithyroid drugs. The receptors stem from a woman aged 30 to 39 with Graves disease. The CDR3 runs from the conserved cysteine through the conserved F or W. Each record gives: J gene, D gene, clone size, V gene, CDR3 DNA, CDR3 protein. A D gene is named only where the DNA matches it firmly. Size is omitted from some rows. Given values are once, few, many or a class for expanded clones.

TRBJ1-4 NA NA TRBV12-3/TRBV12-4 TGTGCCAGCAGTTTTGCACCCACGGGCTTATACGAAAAACTGTTTTTT CASSFAPTGLYEKLFF
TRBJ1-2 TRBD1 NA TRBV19 TGTGCCAGTAGTACTTACAGGGGTGGCTACACCTTC CASSTYRGGYTF
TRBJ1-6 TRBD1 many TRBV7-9 TGTGCCAGCAGTCAGGGGGCGGCCCTCCACTTT CASSQGAALHF
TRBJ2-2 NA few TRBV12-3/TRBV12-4 TGTGCCAGCACCTCCACCCTAGGAATACGGGAGCTGCTTTTT CASTSTLGIRELLF
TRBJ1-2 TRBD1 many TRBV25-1 TGTGCCAGCAGCCCCGGGACAGGGACTATTTTTTTTAACTATGGCTACACCTTC CASSPGTGTIFFNYGYTF
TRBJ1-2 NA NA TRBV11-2 TGTGCCAGCAGCTTAAAGGGACTAGCGGGGGGCGCTAGCTATGGCTACACCTTC CASSLKGLAGGASYGYTF
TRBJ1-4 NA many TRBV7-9 TGTGCCAGCAGCCCACCTTGGACGGTATCGGGTGAAAAACTGTTTTTT CASSPPWTVSGEKLFF
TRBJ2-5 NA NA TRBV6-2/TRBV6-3 TGTGCCAGCAGTTCCGAGGGGACCCAGTACTTC CASSSEGTQYF
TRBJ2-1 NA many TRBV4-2 TGTGCCAGCAGCCAAGTCCGGTCCCTCAAGGACAATGAGCAGTTCTTC CASSQVRSLKDNEQFF
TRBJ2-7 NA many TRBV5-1 TGCGCCAGCAGCTTAAACGGGGCGGGCTACGAGCAGTACTTC CASSLNGAGYEQYF
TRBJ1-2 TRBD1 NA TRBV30 TGTGCCTGGAGACTCGACAGGGGCTATGGCTACACCTTC CAWRLDRGYGYTF
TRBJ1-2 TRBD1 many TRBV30 TGTGCCTGGCGCACAACAGGGGATGGCTATGGCTACACCTTC CAWRTTGDGYGYTF
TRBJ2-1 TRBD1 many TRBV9 TGTGCCAGCAGCAGAGACAGGGGCTCCTACAATGAGCAGTTCTTC CASSRDRGSYNEQFF
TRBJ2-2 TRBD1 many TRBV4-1 TGTGCCAGCAGCCAAGGGACAGGGGGCTTCACCGGGGAGCTGTTTTTT CASSQGTGGFTGELFF
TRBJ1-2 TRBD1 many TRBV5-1 TGTGCCAGCAGCTTGGCTAAGTTCTACAGGGGATGGGGCACCTTC CASSLAKFYRGWGTF